Below, 30 T cell receptor beta chains from the same sample are listed, as sequenced in a study of cytomegalovirus exposure and HLA in healthy donors. The PCR made use of 60 Vbeta and 13 Jbeta primers. This table comes from immunoSEQ multiplex PCR, and its TCRdb copy is limited to in-frame clones, with some not included. The table shows 89,000 or so clones, with around four fifths occurring only once. Sequenced: PBMCs. The source is a woman aged 18-35 years in good health and CMV-seropositive.

This clone showed up just a few times. The gene calls are TRBV19 and TRBJ2-7, with 10 bases matching TRBD2. Germline CDR1 reads LNHDA; CDR2 reads SQIVND (reference sequence). This CDR3 region has 14 residues. Trimming cost V 6 bases and J 2 bases; bases outside gene matches: 4. This CDR3 reads CASRGLASPYEQYF. As DNA, the CDR3 is TGTGCCAGTAGGGGACTAGCGTCGCCCTACGAGCAGTACTTC.

Concerning this clone: The junction departs from the called germline gene at one end, perhaps through a read error. This CDR3 is CASNLGPGSTEKLFF. CDR3 sequence (DNA): TGTGCCAGCAACTTGGGGCCAGGGTCGACGGAAAAACTGTTTTTT. This chain uses TRBV5-4 with TRBJ1-4; D might be TRBD1 (5 bases). The CDR3 runs 15 residues. The germline gives CDR1 SGHNT, CDR2 YYREEE (reference sequence).

The chain employs TRBV5-6 and TRBJ1-2, with D maybe TRBD1 (6 bases). There are 17 residues in the CDR3. Germline V CDR1 and CDR2: SGHDT, YYEEEE. The V and J ends lost 3 bases and 1 base respectively, with 19 bases between them. The CDR3 nucleotides read TGTGCCAGCAGCTCAACACCAGACTTACAGGGTAACTATGGCTACACCTTC. Translated, it gives CASSSTPDLQGNYGYTF.

This clone was seen just once. The chain couples TRBV5-4 to TRBJ1-2, with a tentative D call TRBD1 (6 bases). CDR1 and CDR2 from the germline V gene are SGHNT and YYREEE (reference sequence). The CDR3 runs to 14 residues. Between the trimmed V and J ends, which lost 4 bases and 6 bases, there was a span of 16 bases. The CDR3 DNA is TGTGCCAGCAGCCGCTGGGGGGGCGCGGATGGCTACACCTTC. It yields the protein CASSRWGGADGYTF.

The gene calls are TRBV10-3 and TRBJ2-1; perhaps TRBD2 as D (7 bases). The CDR3 spans 15 residues. Germline CDR1 reads ENHRY; CDR2 reads SYGVKD. V lost 8 bases and J lost 4, with 18 bases in between. In DNA form, the CDR3 reads TGTGCCATCGGGGGGCAGGGAGGGGTTTACAATGAGCAGTTCTTC. Translating gives CAIGGQGGVYNEQFF.

The rearrangement joins TRBV13 to TRBJ1-3; 9 positions match TRBD1. J lost 0 bases, V lost 4 bases, and 4 bases had no gene match. There are 16 residues in the CDR3. The germline V gene has CDR1 PRHDT and CDR2 FYEKMQ (reference sequence). This CDR3 reads CASSSNRGLSGNTIYF. The CDR3 region has the DNA TGTGCCAGCAGCTCCAACAGGGGGCTCTCTGGAAACACCATATATTTT.

The V and J genes are TRBV6-1 and TRBJ1-5, with TRBD1 matching over 8 bases. From germline, CDR1 is MNHNS and CDR2 SASEGT. Germline trimming cut 4 bases from V and 6 bases from J; bases unmatched to any gene: 8. CDR3 length: 15 residues. CDR3 sequence: CASSVGGQVPQPQHF. The DNA for the CDR3 is TGTGCCAGCAGTGTTGGGGGACAGGTTCCTCAGCCCCAGCATTTT.

V usage is TRBV28 and J usage is TRBJ2-7, with 7 bases aligning to TRBD1. Germline CDR1 is MDHEN and CDR2 is SYDVKM. The CDR3 covers 15 residues. J lost 2 bases, V lost 5 bases, and 9 bases had no gene match. The CDR3 is CASSGGQDLPYEQYF. CDR3 nucleotide sequence: TGTGCCAGCAGTGGCGGACAGGACCTACCCTACGAGCAGTACTTC.

The V gene is TRBV15, the J gene TRBJ2-7; TRBD1 agrees at 8 bases. The CDR3 is 16 amino acids. Per germline, CDR1 LNHNV and CDR2 YYDKDF (reference sequence). The J segment lost 0 bases and the V segment lost 3 bases, leaving 7 bases of the junction unmatched. CDR3 amino acids: CATSSTQGVGSYEQYF. The CDR3 bases are TGTGCCACCAGCAGTACACAGGGGGTTGGCTCCTACGAGCAGTACTTC.

The chain joins TRBV14 to TRBJ2-5; TRBD1 matches 9 bases. V trimming: 3 bases; J trimming: 7 bases; junction bases outside the gene matches: 6. The CDR3 runs 14 residues. Germline CDR1 SGHDN, CDR2 FVKESK. The CDR3 spells CASSQEQGARTQYF. The CDR3 DNA reads TGTGCCAGCAGCCAGGAACAGGGGGCCCGGACCCAGTACTTC.

This clone has just one count. CDR3 sequence: CASSLFISGGDGYTF. The CDR3 nucleotides read TGTGCCAGCAGCCTATTTATCTCAGGGGGAGATGGCTACACCTTC. The chain combines TRBV7-9 with TRBJ1-2; TRBD1 aligns across 7 bases. J gave up 6 bases and V 5 bases, and 12 bases lay outside the gene matches. Germline V gene sequence: CDR1 SEHNR, CDR2 FQNEAQ (reference sequence). The CDR3 runs to 15 residues.

The chain is built from TRBV5-1 and TRBJ2-3, with D unclear. Trimming stripped 1 base from V and 6 bases from J, with 15 bases between. CDR1 SGHRS and CDR2 YFSETQ come from the germline V gene. CDR3 size: 15 residues. The CDR3 nucleotides read TGCGCCAGCAGCTTGTCGCCCTCCAGGCCCGATACGCAGTATTTT. Translating it yields CASSLSPSRPDTQYF.

This clone showed up just a few times. The chain carries TRBV18 and TRBJ2-7; 9 nucleotides line up with TRBD1. CDR1 and CDR2 (germline): KGHSH, LQKENI. The CDR3 is 14 residues long. J gave up 7 bases and V 0 bases, and 4 bases lay outside the gene matches. The CDR3 DNA reads as TGTGCCAGCTCACCACCGACAGGGGGTGGTGAGCAGTACTTC. It translates to CASSPPTGGGEQYF.

This clone has just one count. This chain connects TRBV28 to TRBJ2-5; a possible D gene is TRBD1 (5 bases). Trimming cost V 6 bases and J 4 bases, with 15 bases left between them. The germline V gene encodes CDR1 MDHEN and CDR2 SYDVKM. This CDR3 contains 14 residues. The DNA of the CDR3 is TGTGCCAGCAGCCCCGGACAATCTACAGAGACCCAGTACTTC. It yields the protein CASSPGQSTETQYF.

This CDR3 is CASSQDYGNRGYSYEQYF. DNA for the CDR3: TGCGCCAGCAGCCAAGATTACGGCAACAGGGGGTACTCCTACGAGCAGTACTTC. This chain links TRBV4-1 with TRBJ2-7; 8 bases line up with TRBD1. V was pared by 0 bases and J by 0 bases, with 10 bases of the junction left unmatched. Germline V gene sequence: CDR1 MGHRA, CDR2 YSYEKL. This CDR3 has 18 residues.

The gene calls are TRBV5-1 and TRBJ2-1; D gene ambiguous. The CDR3 runs 13 residues. V was cut by 7 bases and J by 8 bases, with 16 bases left in between. Germline values: CDR1 SGHRS, CDR2 YFSETQ. The CDR3 spells CASSPGELHEQFF. DNA of the CDR3: TGCGCCAGCTCCCCAGGTGAGCTGCATGAGCAGTTCTTC.

V usage is TRBV6-5 and J usage is TRBJ1-1; 7 bases fit TRBD1. V lost 0 bases, J lost 4 bases, and 2 bases stayed unmatched. Per germline, CDR1 MNHEY and CDR2 SVGAGI. The CDR3 sequence is 14 residues long. CDR3 protein: CASSYSGQATEAFF. The CDR3 region has the DNA TGTGCCAGCAGTTACTCAGGACAGGCCACTGAAGCTTTCTTT.

V usage is TRBV27 and J usage is TRBJ1-1; a weak D match, TRBD1 (5 bases). Trimming removed 9 bases from V and 0 bases from J, with 26 bases in between. This CDR3 spans 18 amino acids. Germline V gene data show CDR1 as MNHEY and CDR2 as SMNVEV (reference sequence). As DNA, the CDR3 is TGTGCCAGGATGGCCCAGGGTTCGATAAGGTTTATGAACACTGAAGCTTTCTTT. Amino acid sequence: CARMAQGSIRFMNTEAFF.

The chain is built from TRBV5-8 and TRBJ2-1; possibly TRBD2 for D (5 bases). CDR3 length: 14 amino acids. Germline V gene sequence: CDR1 SGHTS, CDR2 YDEGEE. Trimming pared 4 bases from V and 8 bases from J, leaving 16 bases between. The CDR3 is CASSLRTGRDEQFF. The CDR3 region has the DNA TGTGCCAGCAGCCTCCGGACTGGTCGGGATGAGCAGTTCTTC.

The chain links TRBV4-1 to TRBJ2-7; 8 positions match TRBD2. The CDR3 extends over 17 amino acids. The germline CDR1 and CDR2 sequences are MGHRA and YSYEKL. V lost 1 base and J lost 4; bases outside the gene matches: 12. The DNA for the CDR3 is TGCGCCAGCAGCCAAGGGGCGACGGGGGGGCTTACGTACGAGCAGTACTTC. Protein product: CASSQGATGGLTYEQYF.

The CDR3 coding sequence is TGCAGCGTTGATCCAACAGGGCTCGGACTCTCCTACGAGCAGTACTTC. Translation gives CSVDPTGLGLSYEQYF. The chain carries TRBV29-1 and TRBJ2-7, with D perhaps TRBD1 (6 bases). V was clipped by 3 bases and J by 0 bases, with 18 bases between them. Germline assignment: CDR1 SQVTM and CDR2 ANQGSEA. This CDR3 has 16 residues.

V usage is TRBV30 and J usage is TRBJ1-5, with D hard to call. Trimming cost V 1 base and J 5 bases, with 12 bases left between them. Germline assignment: CDR1 GTSNPN and CDR2 SVGIG (reference sequence). The CDR3 totals 14 residues. CDR3 in DNA: TGTGCCTGGAGTGAGGATGGGAGCCATCAGCCCCAGCATTTT. Translating it yields CAWSEDGSHQPQHF. The full variable domain, rest sourced from reference TRBV30 and TRBJ1-5, is SQTIHQWPATLVQPVGSPLSLECTVEGTSNPNLYWYRQAAGRGLQLLFYSVGIGQISSEVPQNLSASRPQDRQFILSSKKLLLSDSGFYLCAWSEDGSHQPQHFGDGTRLSIL.

The chain links TRBV19 to TRBJ2-5, with TRBD2 as a possible D gene (7 bases). The V end was cut by 3 bases, the J end by 6 bases, with 17 bases between. The CDR3 totals 15 residues. Germline CDR1 and CDR2: LNHDA and SQIVND (reference sequence). The CDR3, as DNA: TGTGCCAGTAGTATCCCCGGGGGGCCCGTTCAGACCCAGTACTTC. Protein: CASSIPGGPVQTQYF.

In this sample, this clone turned up a few times. This chain connects TRBV30 to TRBJ1-2; 7 nucleotides line up with TRBD1. Trimming at V came to 1 base and at J to 3 bases, leaving 5 bases not matched to a gene. The germline gives CDR1 GTSNPN, CDR2 SVGIG (reference sequence). The CDR3 contains 14 residues. This CDR3 reads CAWSATGKYYGYTF. CDR3 bases: TGTGCCTGGAGTGCGACAGGGAAGTACTATGGCTACACCTTC.

This sequence joins TRBV27 and TRBJ2-5; 11 bases are a match to TRBD1. Trimming cost V 2 bases and J 5 bases; bases outside gene matches: 7. This CDR3 region has 16 residues. CDR1 and CDR2 from the germline V gene are MNHEY and SMNVEV (reference sequence). The chain's CDR3 is CASSLHPGTGGETQYF. The CDR3 DNA is TGTGCCAGCAGTTTACACCCGGGGACAGGGGGGGAGACCCAGTACTTC.

This clone was detected only once. The V call is TRBV29-1, the J call TRBJ2-7, with 8 bases fitting TRBD1. Germline CDR1 reads SQVTM; CDR2 reads ANQGSEA. The CDR3 extends over 13 amino acids. Trimming cost V 5 bases and J 5 bases; bases outside gene matches: 8. The CDR3 reads CSVKPRGHDEQYF. The CDR3 bases are TGCAGCGTTAAACCCAGGGGGCATGACGAGCAGTACTTC.

This chain links TRBV6-1 with TRBJ2-7; 9 bases fit TRBD2. V shed 8 bases and J 5 bases; nucleotides not matched to a gene: 13. The CDR3 has 15 amino acids. CDR1 is MNHNS, CDR2 SASEGT, per germline. CDR3 region: CASAESDSGSDEQYF. CDR3 coding DNA: TGTGCCAGCGCTGAGTCGGATAGCGGGAGCGACGAGCAGTACTTC.

The chain combines TRBV5-4 with TRBJ2-7; 7 positions agree with TRBD1. The CDR3 consists of 13 residues. Trimming cost V 9 bases and J 4 bases; bases outside gene matches: 10. Germline CDR1 reads SGHNT; CDR2 reads YYREEE (reference sequence). CDR3 DNA sequence: TGTGCCACCGCCCGGGACAGCGAGTACGAGCAGTACTTC. Its translation is CATARDSEYEQYF.

V and J are TRBV25-1 and TRBJ2-7, with 7 positions matching TRBD2. J gave up 6 bases and V 2 bases, and 4 bases lay outside the gene matches. Germline V gene sequence: CDR1 MGHDK, CDR2 SYGVNS. The CDR3 runs to 13 residues. This CDR3 is CASSEAGVVEQYF. The CDR3, as DNA: TGTGCCAGCAGTGAAGCGGGAGTAGTCGAGCAGTACTTC.

V usage is TRBV14 and J usage is TRBJ1-2, with 7 bases lining up with TRBD1. The length of the CDR3 is 17 residues. Germline V gene data show CDR1 as SGHDN and CDR2 as FVKESK. J was trimmed by 2 bases and V by 1 base; bases with no gene match: 10. CDR3 bases: TGTGCCAGCAGCCAAGGACAGGGATTGGATGAAAACTATGGCTACACCTTC. This codes for CASSQGQGLDENYGYTF.